This passage covers 16 T cell receptor beta chains from one sample sequenced in a study of T and B cells in COVID-19 patients. BIOMED2 TRB-A/B primer pools were used in multiplex TRB PCR. TCRdb reprocessed the multiplex PCR reads with MiXCR, giving one entry per CDR3 protein. Here the sample spans several thousand distinct CDR3 sequences, 20% to 30% being singletons. Blood genomic DNA input for TRB amplification was 250-500 ng. Sequenced: blood. These receptors were taken from a human donor with active COVID-19.

By share, this clonotype counts as medium-sized. The chain recombines TRBV27 with TRBJ2-3, with D unclear. This CDR3 is built from 16 residues. Per the germline V gene, CDR1 is MNHEY and CDR2 is SMNVEV (reference sequence). V lost 2 bases, J lost 0 bases, and 12 bases lay in between. The CDR3 loop reads CASSLIQTASTDTQYF. The CDR3 nucleotides read TGTGCCAGCAGTTTAATACAGACCGCTAGCACAGATACGCAGTATTTT.

V is TRBV5-1 and J is TRBJ2-3; tentative D call: TRBD2 (6 bases). There are 13 residues in the CDR3. The V end was cut by 4 bases, the J end by 6 bases, with 12 bases between. Germline CDR1 is SGHRS and CDR2 is YFSETQ. Here the CDR3 reads CASSGGITDTQYF. The CDR3 nucleotides read TGCGCCAGCAGCGGCGGGATCACGGATACGCAGTATTTT.

This clonotype was detected once. J is TRBJ2-7 and V is TRBV6-1; TRBD2 agrees at 10 bases. Germline V CDR1 and CDR2: MNHNS, SASEGT. This CDR3 has 16 residues. Trimming at V came to 4 bases and at J to 0 bases, leaving 6 bases not matched to a gene. The CDR3 is CASSGTSGSNSYEQYF. The CDR3 region has the DNA TGTGCCAGCAGTGGGACTAGCGGATCCAACTCCTACGAGCAGTACTTC.

This chain's CDR3 is CASSLVQGSYTF. The CDR3 nucleotides are TGTGCCAGCAGCTTGGTTCAGGGAAGCTACACCTTC. The rearrangement uses TRBV5-6 and TRBJ1-2; tentative D call: TRBD1 (5 bases). Germline CDR1 reads SGHDT; CDR2 reads YYEEEE. The CDR3 totals 12 residues. V gave up 0 bases and J gave up 9 bases, with 9 bases separating them.

This clonotype is large within its sample. This rearrangement joins TRBV29-1 to TRBJ1-6, with 9 nucleotides matching TRBD1. This CDR3 has 13 residues. The ends lost 4 bases at V and 9 bases at J; junction bases unmatched: 4. Germline V gene data show CDR1 as SQVTM and CDR2 as ANQGSEA. CDR3 nucleotide sequence: TGCAGCGTTGGGGACAGGGAAGGTTCACCCCTCCACTTT. Amino acids: CSVGDREGSPLHF.

This chain joins TRBV15 and TRBJ2-7, with a tentative D call TRBD1 (5 bases). V lost 0 bases and J 3 bases, leaving 12 bases between the germline ends. The CDR3 extends over 15 amino acids. Germline assignment: CDR1 LNHNV and CDR2 YYDKDF (reference sequence). The CDR3 DNA is TGTGCCACCAGCAGAGATCTGGGGCAGTTCTACGAGCAGTACTTC. This encodes CATSRDLGQFYEQYF.

The chain links TRBV5-1 to TRBJ1-1; TRBD1 is a possible D gene (6 bases). V dropped 5 bases and J dropped 0 bases, with 11 bases sitting between them. CDR1 is SGHRS and CDR2 is YFSETQ in the germline V gene. The CDR3 is made up of 14 amino acids. Here the CDR3 reads CASSNNRVNTEAFF. CDR3 nucleotide sequence: TGCGCCAGCAGTAATAACAGGGTGAACACTGAAGCTTTCTTT. The variable domain in full, completed from reference TRBV5-1 and TRBJ1-1, reads KAGVTQTPRYLIKTRGQQVTLSCSPISGHRSVSWYQQTPGQGLQFLFEYFSETQRNKGNFPGRFSGRQFSNSRSEMNVSTLELGDSALYLCASSNNRVNTEAFFGQGTRLTVV.

Of note for this clonotype: One end of the junction is discordant with germline, which a read error may explain. The chain has TRBV28 and TRBJ2-3; D unclear. CDR1 and CDR2 (germline): MDHEN, SYDVKM. This CDR3 is 16 amino acids long. CDR3 sequence (DNA): TGTGCCAACAGTTTATATGGTGCGCAACTCACAGATACGCAGTATTTT. Its translation: CANSLYGAQLTDTQYF.

V usage is TRBV7-9 and J usage is TRBJ2-3; 9 bases fit TRBD1. Trimming took 2 bases from V and 3 from J; bases not matched to a gene: 6. The CDR3 runs to 16 residues. In germline, CDR1 is SEHNR, CDR2 FQNEAQ (reference sequence). The CDR3 loop is CASSLTGGAWTDTQYF. CDR3 coding DNA: TGTGCCAGCAGCTTAACAGGGGGCGCGTGGACAGATACGCAGTATTTT. The full variable domain, in which reference TRBV7-9 and TRBJ2-3 provide the parts outside the CDR3, is DTGVSQNPRHKITKRGQNVTFRCDPISEHNRLYWYRQTLGQGPEFLTYFQNEAQLEKSRLLSDRFSAERPKGSFSTLEIQRTEQGDSAMYLCASSLTGGAWTDTQYFGPGTRLTVL.

This clonotype appeared a few times. This chain joins TRBV6-1 and TRBJ1-1; D is unresolved. Germline V gene data show CDR1 as MNHNS and CDR2 as SASEGT. The V end lost 2 bases, the J end lost 8 bases, and 12 bases lay between the germline ends. The CDR3 is made up of 13 amino acids. The CDR3 bases are TGTGCCAGCAGTGAAAGAACGCCCTCGGAAGCTTTCTTT. Translation gives CASSERTPSEAFF.

This clonotype has more than one count but fewer than ten. The chain employs TRBV10-3 and TRBJ1-1; D unresolved. The CDR3 spans 15 residues. Germline V gene lookup returns CDR1 ENHRY and CDR2 SYGVKD. Trimming left V 0 bases short and J 0 bases short, with 8 bases between. The CDR3 here is CAISESWTVNTEAFF. The CDR3 DNA reads as TGTGCCATCAGTGAGTCCTGGACGGTGAACACTGAAGCTTTCTTT.

This clonotype has more than one count but fewer than ten. This chain connects TRBV27 to TRBJ1-2; D is possibly TRBD1 (5 bases). Germline-derived CDR1 and CDR2 are MNHEY and SMNVEV (reference sequence). CDR3 length equals 13 residues. V lost 3 bases to trimming and J lost 0 bases, with 5 bases between them. CDR3 loop: CASSLTANYGYTF. DNA of the CDR3: TGTGCCAGCAGTTTGACAGCTAACTATGGCTACACCTTC.

This clonotype was detected only a few times. The V gene is TRBV6-1, the J gene TRBJ1-1; 8 bases map to TRBD1. CDR3 length equals 13 residues. CDR1 and CDR2 (germline): MNHNS, SASEGT. V lost 6 bases to trimming and J lost 3 bases; unmatched junction nucleotides: 3. CDR3 sequence: CASREQGDTEAFF. CDR3 sequence (DNA): TGTGCCAGCAGGGAACAGGGGGACACTGAAGCTTTCTTT.

Remarks on this clonotype: This may arise from a read error, as a much more abundant clone is one base away. The rearrangement joins TRBV30 to TRBJ2-7; 8 nucleotides line up with TRBD2. The CDR3 consists of 14 residues. V trimming: 0 bases; J trimming: 6 bases; junction bases outside the gene matches: 7. CDR1 is GTSNPN, CDR2 SVGIG, per germline (reference sequence). CDR3 nucleotide sequence: TGTGCCTGGAGTGTCCCAGCGGGAGCCTTCGAGCAGTACTTC. The encoded protein is CAWSVPAGAFEQYF. Using reference TRBV30 and TRBJ2-7 for the parts outside the CDR3, the full variable domain is SQTIHQWPATLVQPVGSPLSLECTVEGTSNPNLYWYRQAAGRGLQLLFYSVGIGQISSEVPQNLSASRPQDRQFILSSKKLLLSDSGFYLCAWSVPAGAFEQYFGPGTRLTVT.

The J gene is TRBJ2-7, the V gene TRBV6-2 or TRBV6-3, with D possibly being TRBD1 (6 bases). The CDR3 spans 11 residues. V gave up 6 bases and J gave up 9 bases, with 12 bases separating them. From germline, CDR1 is MNHEY and CDR2 SVGEGT. The CDR3 DNA is TGTGCCAGCAGCAACCGAGGGGGGCAGTACTTC. Its protein product is CASSNRGGQYF.

This clonotype was observed a few times. The chain combines TRBV11-2 with TRBJ2-3; D is ambiguous. CDR1 and CDR2 (germline): SGHAT, FQNNGV. The V end was cut by 5 bases, the J end by 5 bases, with 17 bases between. This CDR3 is built from 15 residues. CDR3 residues: CASSRNPSRIDTQYF. CDR3 coding DNA: TGTGCCAGCAGCCGAAACCCTAGTCGTATAGATACGCAGTATTTT.